The next 4 T cell receptor beta chains were all read from a single sample in a study of cytomegalovirus exposure and HLA in healthy donors. The study ran its PCR with 60 Vbeta and 13 Jbeta primers. Clones were read by immunoSEQ multiplex PCR, and TCRdb kept only the in-frame ones, dropping some. This sample has about 120,000 clones, with about 81% found just once. Sequencing was done on a sample of PBMCs. These receptors were collected from a man in his forties or fifties in good health and CMV-seronegative.

The chain is built from TRBV5-1 and TRBJ2-2, with no clear D. V gave up 6 bases and J gave up 3 bases, with 9 bases separating them. The CDR3 totals 13 residues. The germline V gene has CDR1 SGHRS and CDR2 YFSETQ. The DNA of the CDR3 is TGCGCCAGCACCCAACAAGACACCGGGGAGCTGTTTTTT. It encodes CASTQQDTGELFF.

The V gene is TRBV5-5, the J gene TRBJ2-7; 7 positions match TRBD2. CDR3 length: 15 residues. CDR1 SGHKS and CDR2 YYEKEE come from the germline V gene (reference sequence). Trimming at V came to 0 bases and at J to 0 bases, leaving 3 bases not matched to a gene. Here the CDR3 DNA reads TGTGCCAGCAGCTTGGTCCCTAGCGGCTCCTACGAGCAGTACTTC. Its translation is CASSLVPSGSYEQYF.

A remark on this clone: The germline gene is not matched at one end of the junction; a read error may be the cause. Other DNA sequences within the sample encode an identical CDR3. The rearrangement uses TRBV29-1 and TRBJ2-3, with D perhaps matching TRBD1 (5 bases). CDR3 length: 13 amino acids. From germline, CDR1 is SQVTM and CDR2 ANQGSEA. The CDR3 nucleotides are TGCAGCGTCCCTTCAGGACACACAGATACGCAGTATTTC. Protein sequence: CSVPSGHTDTQYF.

Here the CDR3 DNA reads TGTGCCAGCAAGAGGGACTATGGCTACACCTTC. Translating gives CASKRDYGYTF. The chain joins TRBV2 to TRBJ1-2; D gene ambiguous. The CDR3 spans 11 residues. CDR1 and CDR2 from the germline V gene are SNHLY and FYNNEI. The V gene lost 7 bases and the J gene lost 3 bases, with 6 bases spanning the gap.